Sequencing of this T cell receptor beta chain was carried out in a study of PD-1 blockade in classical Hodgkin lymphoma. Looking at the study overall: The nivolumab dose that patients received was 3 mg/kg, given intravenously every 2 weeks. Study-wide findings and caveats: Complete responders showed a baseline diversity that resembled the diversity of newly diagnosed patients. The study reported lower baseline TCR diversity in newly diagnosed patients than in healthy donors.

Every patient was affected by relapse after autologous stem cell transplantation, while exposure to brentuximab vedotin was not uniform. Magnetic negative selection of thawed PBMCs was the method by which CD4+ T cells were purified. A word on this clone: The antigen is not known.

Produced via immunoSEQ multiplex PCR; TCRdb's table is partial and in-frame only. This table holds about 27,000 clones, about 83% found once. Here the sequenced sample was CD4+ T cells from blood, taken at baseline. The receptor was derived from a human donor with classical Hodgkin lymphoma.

The CDR3 nucleotides read TGTGCCAGTACGACCAACAGGAGAGCTTTCTTT. Amino acid sequence: CASTTNRRAFF. V gene TRBV19 combines with J gene TRBJ1-1, with a tentative D call TRBD1 (5 bases). Germline values: CDR1 LNHDA, CDR2 SQIVND (reference sequence). V dropped 7 bases and J dropped 10 bases, with 13 bases sitting between them. This CDR3 comprises 11 residues.